This T cell receptor beta chain was identified in a study of T cell repertoires in cytomegalovirus infection. Study-wide background: HLA-C-restricted CMV epitopes, recently identified, and well-studied HLA-B-restricted ones were used by the study. From public TCR beta signatures came an indication of both CMV infection and matching HLA type. Study-level findings and limits: Dominating the ex vivo response were TCR beta clonotypes that were CMV-specific and HLA-C-restricted. Public TCR beta family frequency separated CMV-and-HLA carriers, including in an independent cohort.

This clonotype has just a few counts. Antigen specificity is unknown. TCRdb reprocessed the reads with MiXCR, giving one entry per CDR3 protein. Of approximately 590,000 distinct CDR3 sequences in the sample, 40% were seen once. This CDR3 region has 12 residues. CDR1 and CDR2 (germline): MNHNS, SASEGT. Trimming left V 7 bases short and J 4 bases short, with 11 bases between. Source: cultured PBMCs, taken from culture after CMV antigen stimulation. The receptor was derived from a human donor in good health (CMV status not recorded). Some clones in this sample may be carry-over from other donors' samples. The chain couples TRBV6-1 to TRBJ2-7; maybe TRBD2 (5 bases). The CDR3 loop is CASNRGFYEQYF. CDR3 DNA sequence: TGTGCCAGCAATCGGGGTTTTTACGAGCAGTACTTC.